The 23 T cell receptor beta chains reported below all come from one sample, sequenced in a study of T cell repertoires in cytomegalovirus infection. Using its own MiXCR run on the reads, TCRdb lists one record per CDR3 protein. The table includes a few hundred thousand distinct CDR3 sequences, roughly 15% detected once. Sequenced material: PBMCs. The source is a human donor in good health (CMV status not recorded). Some clones in this sample may be carry-over from other donors' samples.

This sequence joins TRBV6-8 and TRBJ2-2; the match to TRBD2 covers 13 bases. J gave up 2 bases and V 6 bases, and 3 bases lay outside the gene matches. CDR1 and CDR2 (germline): MNHGY, SAAAGT. The CDR3 extends over 16 amino acids. The CDR3 DNA reads as TGTGCCAGCAGGGGACTAGCGGGACCAAACACCGGGGAGCTGTTTTTT. This gives the protein CASRGLAGPNTGELFF.

This clonotype was counted between two and nine times. Written as DNA, the CDR3 is TGTGCCAGCAGACAGGGGTCGGAGACCCAGTACTTC. This translates into CASRQGSETQYF. The rearrangement joins TRBV28 to TRBJ2-5, with 7 bases fitting TRBD1. Germline trimming cut 6 bases from V and 5 bases from J; bases unmatched to any gene: 3. The germline gives CDR1 MDHEN, CDR2 SYDVKM. The CDR3 has 12 amino acids.

This clonotype was picked up many times. The chain links TRBV7-2 to TRBJ1-1; D gene ambiguous. The CDR3 totals 13 residues. Germline CDR1 and CDR2: SGHTA and FQGNSA. The V end was cut by 2 bases, the J end by 0 bases, with 4 bases between. The CDR3 region has the DNA TGTGCCAGCAGCTTAAGGATGAACACTGAAGCTTTCTTT. Its protein is CASSLRMNTEAFF.

This clonotype has only a few counts. V usage is TRBV4-3 and J usage is TRBJ1-4, with TRBD1 matching 9 bases. The V segment lost 4 bases and the J segment 8 bases; nucleotides outside the gene matches: 14. The CDR3 is 17 amino acids. The V gene's germline CDR1 is LGHNA and CDR2 YSLEER. CDR3 protein: CASSRGSTGGAEEKLFF. CDR3 nucleotide sequence: TGCGCCAGCAGCCGGGGGTCTACAGGGGGCGCGGAAGAAAAACTGTTTTTT.

This chain connects TRBV5-6 to TRBJ2-1, with D perhaps TRBD1 (6 bases). The V gene's germline CDR1 is SGHDT and CDR2 YYEEEE. Trimming stripped 1 base from V and 5 bases from J, with 22 bases between. This CDR3 has 18 amino acids. CDR3 sequence: CASSLMGALGLADNEQFF. In nucleotides, the CDR3 is TGTGCCAGCAGCTTGATGGGGGCCCTGGGTTTGGCCGACAATGAGCAGTTCTTC. The entire variable domain, with the rest obtained from reference TRBV5-6 and TRBJ2-1, is as follows: DAGVTQSPTHLIKTRGQQVTLRCSPKSGHDTVSWYQQALGQGPQFIFQYYEEEERQRGNFPDRFSGHQFPNYSSELNVNALLLGDSALYLCASSLMGALGLADNEQFFGPGTRLTVL.

This clonotype was observed a few times. CDR3 bases: TGCAGTGCTAGCGGTAGGAACCTCCCCACAGATACGCAGTATTTT. Amino acid sequence: CSASGRNLPTDTQYF. The genes are TRBV20-1 and TRBJ2-3; D remains unclear. CDR3 length equals 15 residues. Trimming shortened V by 3 bases and J by 2 bases, and 15 bases separated the two germline ends. CDR1 and CDR2 from the germline V gene are DFQATT and SNEGSKA (reference sequence).

The table lists this clonotype with a few counts. This chain links TRBV4-1 with TRBJ1-1, with a tentative D call TRBD1 (5 bases). The CDR3 is made up of 22 amino acids. Trimming left V 4 bases short and J 0 bases short, with 33 bases between. The germline gives CDR1 MGHRA, CDR2 YSYEKL. The CDR3 loop is CASSPGPLRRVGYWGMNTEAFF. DNA of the CDR3: TGCGCCAGCAGCCCCGGTCCTCTACGCAGGGTGGGGTATTGGGGGATGAACACTGAAGCTTTCTTT.

There are many counts of this clonotype. V is TRBV7-2 and J is TRBJ1-3, with a tentative D call TRBD1 (6 bases). Germline V gene sequence: CDR1 SGHTA, CDR2 FQGNSA. This CDR3 spans 16 amino acids. V was shortened by 1 base and J by 2 bases, with 12 bases between the two germline ends. CDR3 bases: TGTGCCAGCAGCTTAGGGTTCAGGGGCACTGGAAACACCATATATTTT. Translating it yields CASSLGFRGTGNTIYF.

The sample holds many counts of this clonotype. V is TRBV7-8 and J is TRBJ2-7; 13 positions match TRBD2. CDR1 and CDR2 (germline): SGHVS, FQNEAQ. V trimming: 1 base; J trimming: 0 bases; junction bases outside the gene matches: 6. This CDR3 is 18 amino acids long. The CDR3 is CASSLEVGLAGASYEQYF. The CDR3, as DNA: TGTGCCAGCAGCTTAGAAGTCGGACTAGCGGGAGCCTCCTACGAGCAGTACTTC.

This clonotype was seen more than once but under ten times. The chain couples TRBV11-3 to TRBJ2-2; possibly TRBD2 for D (5 bases). CDR3 length: 14 residues. Trimming took off 5 bases at V and 5 bases at J, with 12 bases between the two ends. Germline V CDR1 and CDR2: SGHNT, YENEEA. The CDR3 loop is CASSQSGLTGELFF. The CDR3 DNA follows: TGTGCCAGCAGCCAAAGCGGCTTGACCGGGGAGCTGTTTTTT.

The chain has TRBV6-2 or TRBV6-3 and TRBJ1-1; D is undetermined. Germline V gene sequence: CDR1 MNHEY, CDR2 SVGEGT. This CDR3 contains 12 residues. Trimming left V 8 bases short and J 3 bases short, with 10 bases between. The CDR3 DNA is TGTGCCAGCCGGCGGAGATACACTGAAGCTTTCTTT. Translation: CASRRRYTEAFF.

This chain connects TRBV29-1 to TRBJ1-2, with D tentatively TRBD1 (6 bases). The germline CDR1 and CDR2 sequences are SQVTM and ANQGSEA. The CDR3 extends over 11 amino acids. The V and J ends lost 3 bases and 8 bases respectively, with 10 bases between them. CDR3: CSVEDRGGYTF. The CDR3 DNA sequence: TGCAGCGTTGAGGACAGAGGGGGCTACACCTTC.

This clonotype was observed a handful of times. The genes are TRBV20-1 and TRBJ2-3; tentatively, D is TRBD1 (6 bases). The germline gives CDR1 DFQATT, CDR2 SNEGSKA (reference sequence). V dropped 1 base and J dropped 0 bases, with 8 bases sitting between them. The CDR3 totals 14 residues. As DNA, the CDR3 is TGCAGTGCTAGAGTACAGGGTAGCACAGATACGCAGTATTTT. Its protein is CSARVQGSTDTQYF.

V gene TRBV4-1 combines with J gene TRBJ1-1; 9 nucleotides align to TRBD1. V dropped 1 base and J dropped 11; count of bases not matched to a gene: 8. CDR3 length equals 14 residues. From germline, CDR1 is MGHRA and CDR2 YSYEKL. CDR3 coding DNA: TGCGCCAGCAGCCAAGCAGGGACAGGGCAGATGGCTTTCTTT. It encodes CASSQAGTGQMAFF.

This clonotype has only a few counts. The chain uses TRBV7-3 and TRBJ2-2, with D tentatively TRBD2 (6 bases). Germline values: CDR1 SGHTA, CDR2 FQGTGA. Trimming left V 4 bases short and J 6 bases short, with 18 bases between. The CDR3 covers 16 residues. The CDR3 here is CASSSGLGGAPGELFF. As DNA, the CDR3 is TGTGCCAGCAGCTCCGGGCTTGGCGGGGCCCCCGGGGAGCTGTTTTTT.

This clonotype was seen more than once but under ten times. The chain is built from TRBV7-3 and TRBJ2-7; 8 bases line up with TRBD2. The CDR3 sequence is 15 residues long. Losses at the gene ends were 5 bases for V and 2 bases for J; bases not matched to a gene: 8. CDR1 and CDR2 from the germline V gene are SGHTA and FQGTGA. The CDR3 DNA follows: TGTGCCAGCAGCCTGAGCGGGAGTGGGGCCTACGAGCAGTACTTC. Its protein is CASSLSGSGAYEQYF.

The gene calls are TRBV7-9 and TRBJ1-1, with 9 bases aligning to TRBD1. The CDR3 runs to 16 residues. The V gene end was trimmed by 4 bases and the J gene end by 6 bases; junction bases not matched to a gene: 12. Germline values: CDR1 SEHNR, CDR2 FQNEAQ (reference sequence). The chain's CDR3 is CASSYQGQGAIPEAFF. CDR3 bases: TGTGCCAGCAGCTATCAGGGACAGGGCGCGATTCCTGAAGCTTTCTTT.

This clonotype was picked up many times. V usage is TRBV14 and J usage is TRBJ1-3; D is undetermined. This CDR3 contains 15 residues. CDR1 is SGHDN, CDR2 FVKESK, per germline. V was trimmed by 1 base and J by 0 bases, leaving 7 bases between them. This CDR3 reads CASSQVFSSGNTIYF. CDR3 DNA: TGTGCCAGCAGCCAAGTGTTCAGCTCTGGAAACACCATATATTTT. Looking up the rest from reference TRBV14 and TRBJ1-3 gives the full variable domain: EAGVTQFPSHSVIEKGQTVTLRCDPISGHDNLYWYRRVMGKEIKFLLHFVKESKQDESGMPNNRFLAERTGGTYSTLKVQPAELEDSGVYFCASSQVFSSGNTIYFGEGSWLTVV.

This clonotype was counted ten times or more. The rearrangement links TRBV29-1 to TRBJ2-5; no reliable D call. The germline CDR1 and CDR2 sequences are SQVTM and ANQGSEA. The ends were cut back, 4 bases at V and 7 bases at J, with 7 bases in the middle. This CDR3 has 10 residues. This CDR3 reads CSVALGTQYF. As DNA, the CDR3 is TGCAGCGTTGCTTTGGGGACCCAGTACTTC.

This clonotype was observed many times. The rearrangement joins TRBV7-8 to TRBJ1-5; tentatively, D is TRBD1 (5 bases). This CDR3 is built from 15 residues. Trimming pared 4 bases from V and 0 bases from J, leaving 10 bases between. Germline CDR1 and CDR2: SGHVS and FQNEAQ. This CDR3 reads CASSSGRFSNQPQHF. CDR3 coding DNA: TGTGCCAGCAGCTCGGGACGGTTTAGCAATCAGCCCCAGCATTTT.

V gene TRBV29-1 combines with J gene TRBJ2-7, with D perhaps TRBD1 (6 bases). The CDR3 length is 13 residues. V lost 6 bases and J 2 bases, leaving 14 bases between the germline ends. Germline values: CDR1 SQVTM, CDR2 ANQGSEA. CDR3 DNA: TGCAGCGTCGGACCTGGGACAACCTACGAGCAGTACTTC. Amino acids: CSVGPGTTYEQYF.

In its sample, this clonotype was seen many times. The rearrangement joins TRBV28 to TRBJ2-1, with 16 positions matching TRBD2. V gave up 5 bases and J gave up 7 bases; unmatched junction bases: 5. The CDR3 sequence is 16 residues long. Germline assignment: CDR1 MDHEN and CDR2 SYDVKM. The CDR3 nucleotides read TGTGCCAGCAGTCCGGGGACTAGCGGGAGGGTAAATGAGCAGTTCTTC. Translated: CASSPGTSGRVNEQFF.

This clonotype occurred a few times. This chain links TRBV29-1 with TRBJ1-1, with a weak D call TRBD1 (6 bases). The CDR3 covers 13 residues. Germline V gives CDR1 SQVTM, CDR2 ANQGSEA. The V end was cut by 3 bases, the J end by 6 bases, with 14 bases between. The CDR3 coding sequence is TGCAGCGTTGAGGGGATACAGGGAGCTGAAGCTTTCTTT. This sequence encodes CSVEGIQGAEAFF.